One and the same sample provided the 12 T cell receptor beta chains below, sequenced in a study of T cell repertoires in cytomegalovirus infection. TCRdb re-analysed the reads in MiXCR, keeping a single row per CDR3 protein. The repertoire holds about 180,000 distinct CDR3 sequences, with approximately 15% as singletons. Sequenced material: PBMCs. These receptors originate from a human donor in good health (CMV status not recorded). Some clones in this sample may be carry-over from other donors' samples.

This clonotype came up many times. The rearrangement uses TRBV7-2 and TRBJ2-2, with D unclear. V was clipped by 7 bases and J by 0 bases, with 6 bases between them. This CDR3 is built from 13 residues. Germline CDR1 SGHTA, CDR2 FQGNSA. CDR3 coding DNA: TGTGCCAGCACGCCAGCGAACACCGGGGAGCTGTTTTTT. This encodes CASTPANTGELFF.

The gene calls are TRBV2 and TRBJ2-7; D is unresolved. CDR1 and CDR2 (germline): SNHLY, FYNNEI. V was cut by 3 bases and J by 0 bases, with 12 bases left in between. The CDR3 extends over 15 amino acids. The CDR3 loop is CASSDVLPSSYEQYF. CDR3 in DNA: TGTGCCAGCAGTGACGTCCTTCCGAGCTCCTACGAGCAGTACTTC. Variable domain in full (rest from reference TRBV2 and TRBJ2-7): EPEVTQTPSHQVTQMGQEVILRCVPISNHLYFYWYRQILGQKVEFLVSFYNNEISEKSEIFDDQFSVERPDGSNFTLKIRSTKLEDSAMYFCASSDVLPSSYEQYFGPGTRLTVT.

This clonotype was counted only a few times. The chain has TRBV20-1 and TRBJ1-3, with TRBD1 matching 11 bases. The CDR3 length is 15 residues. With V trimmed by 3 bases and J by 8 bases, 9 bases remained unmatched. The germline gives CDR1 DFQATT, CDR2 SNEGSKA (reference sequence). CDR3 sequence reads: CSARDRDRGRDTIYF. Here the CDR3 DNA reads TGCAGTGCTAGGGACCGGGACAGGGGGAGAGACACCATATATTTT.

This clonotype showed up many times. V is TRBV20-1 and J is TRBJ2-1; no clear D. V lost 0 bases to trimming and J lost 7 bases, with 10 bases between them. The CDR3 covers 13 residues. The germline V gene encodes CDR1 DFQATT and CDR2 SNEGSKA (reference sequence). CDR3 nucleotide sequence: TGCAGTGCTAGAGATATTAGTGGGAATGAGCAGTTCTTC. The encoded protein is CSARDISGNEQFF.

This clonotype was observed at least ten times. One junction end disagrees with the germline gene, perhaps due to a read error. The V and J genes are TRBV6-2 or TRBV6-3 and TRBJ2-7, with TRBD1 matching 7 bases. Germline values: CDR1 MNHEY, CDR2 SVGEGT. This CDR3 spans 12 amino acids. The CDR3 nucleotides read TGTGCCAGCAGTGACGGACAGGCGGTTGATTTCTTC. Translated: CASSDGQAVDFF.

This clonotype has at least ten counts. The J gene is TRBJ1-1, the V gene TRBV12-3 or TRBV12-4, with unresolved D. This CDR3 contains 13 residues. V was pared by 0 bases and J by 10 bases, with 12 bases between. The CDR3 bases are TGTGCCAGCAGTTTAGCGACGACGGCTGGAGCTTTCTTT. It is translated as CASSLATTAGAFF.

This clonotype came up a few times. The genes are TRBV12-5 and TRBJ2-1; tentative D call: TRBD1 (6 bases). The germline gives CDR1 LGHNT, CDR2 FRNRAP. CDR3 length: 17 residues. V was cut by 7 bases and J by 6 bases, with 25 bases left in between. CDR3 sequence: CASVLRQVGSYGNEQFF. As DNA, the CDR3 is TGTGCTAGTGTTCTACGACAGGTTGGGTCTTATGGCAATGAGCAGTTCTTC.

V usage is TRBV6-6 and J usage is TRBJ1-5; 9 bases are a match to TRBD1. This CDR3 spans 17 amino acids. Germline V gives CDR1 MNHNY, CDR2 SVGAGI (reference sequence). The trim removed 4 bases at V and 0 bases at J, leaving 7 bases unmatched. The CDR3 loop reads CASSFYGTGNSNQPQHF. DNA for the CDR3: TGTGCCAGCAGTTTCTACGGGACAGGGAATAGCAATCAGCCCCAGCATTTT.

In this sample, this clonotype turned up a few times. The J gene is TRBJ2-1, the V gene TRBV14; D call uncertain. Trimming shortened V by 3 bases and J by 4 bases, and 7 bases separated the two germline ends. CDR3 length equals 13 residues. Germline CDR1 SGHDN, CDR2 FVKESK. The CDR3 here is CASSHDWYNEQFF. The CDR3, as DNA: TGTGCCAGCAGCCATGACTGGTACAATGAGCAGTTCTTC.

This clonotype has ten or more counts. V usage is TRBV12-3 or TRBV12-4 and J usage is TRBJ2-7; 8 positions agree with TRBD2. CDR3 size: 13 residues. V was pared by 7 bases and J by 5 bases, with 7 bases of the junction left unmatched. This chain's CDR3 is CASNSNGGDEQYF. Written as DNA, the CDR3 is TGTGCCAGCAACTCCAACGGGGGGGACGAGCAGTACTTC.

This clonotype was seen many times. V is TRBV7-2 and J is TRBJ2-6, with 8 bases fitting TRBD2. Germline CDR1 reads SGHTA; CDR2 reads FQGNSA. The CDR3 covers 16 residues. Unmatched junction bases numbered 9, after V lost 11 bases and J lost 0 bases. The DNA for the CDR3 is TGTGCCGCGAGGACTAGCCCCTTCTCTGGGGCCAACGTCCTGACTTTC. It yields the protein CAARTSPFSGANVLTF.

In its sample, this clonotype was seen many times. The rearrangement uses TRBV7-2 and TRBJ1-5; 8 bases are shared with TRBD1. Germline values: CDR1 SGHTA, CDR2 FQGNSA. The CDR3 runs to 15 residues. With 2 bases clipped from V and 4 bases from J, the junction kept 4 bases outside the gene matches. The CDR3: CASSLNTGGNQPQHF. CDR3 nucleotide sequence: TGTGCCAGCAGCTTAAATACAGGGGGAAATCAGCCCCAGCATTTT. Full variable domain (remainder filled in from reference TRBV7-2 and TRBJ1-5): GAGVSQSPSNKVTEKGKDVELRCDPISGHTALYWYRQSLGQGLEFLIYFQGNSAPDKSGLPSDRFSAERTGGSVSTLTIQRTQQEDSAVYLCASSLNTGGNQPQHFGDGTRLSIL.